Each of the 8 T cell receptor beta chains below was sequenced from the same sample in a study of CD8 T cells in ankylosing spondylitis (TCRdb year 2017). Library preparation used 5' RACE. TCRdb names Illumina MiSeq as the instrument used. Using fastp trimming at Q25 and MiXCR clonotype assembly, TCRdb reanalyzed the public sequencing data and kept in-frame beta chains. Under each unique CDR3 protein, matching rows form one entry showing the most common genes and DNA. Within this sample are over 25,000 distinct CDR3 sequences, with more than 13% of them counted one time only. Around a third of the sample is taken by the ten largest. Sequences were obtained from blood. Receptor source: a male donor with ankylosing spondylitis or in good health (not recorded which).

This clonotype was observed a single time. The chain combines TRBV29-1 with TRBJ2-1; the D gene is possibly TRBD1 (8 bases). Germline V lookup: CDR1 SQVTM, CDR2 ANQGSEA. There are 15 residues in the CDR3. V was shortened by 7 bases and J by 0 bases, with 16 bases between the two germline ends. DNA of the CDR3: TGCAGCGGCAAGCGGGACAGGAGCTCCTACAATGAGCAGTTCTTC. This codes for CSGKRDRSSYNEQFF.

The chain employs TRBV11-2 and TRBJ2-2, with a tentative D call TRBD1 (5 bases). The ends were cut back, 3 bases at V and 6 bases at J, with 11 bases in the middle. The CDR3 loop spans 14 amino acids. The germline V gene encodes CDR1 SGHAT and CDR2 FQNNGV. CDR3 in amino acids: CASSFLQGSGELFF. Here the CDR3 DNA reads TGTGCCAGCAGCTTTCTCCAGGGATCCGGGGAGCTGTTTTTT.

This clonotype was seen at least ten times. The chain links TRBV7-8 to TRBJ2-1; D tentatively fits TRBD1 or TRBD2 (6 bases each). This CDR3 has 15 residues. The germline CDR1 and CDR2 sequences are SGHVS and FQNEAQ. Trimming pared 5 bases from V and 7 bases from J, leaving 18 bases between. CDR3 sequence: CASSPVWGAINEQFF. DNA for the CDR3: TGTGCCAGCAGCCCAGTGTGGGGGGCAATAAATGAGCAGTTCTTC.

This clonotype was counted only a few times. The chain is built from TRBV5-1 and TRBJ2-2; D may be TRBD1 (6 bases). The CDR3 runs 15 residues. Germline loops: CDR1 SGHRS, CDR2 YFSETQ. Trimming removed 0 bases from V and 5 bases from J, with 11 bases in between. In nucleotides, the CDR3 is TGCGCCAGCAGCTTGGACAGGGCGAGTACCGGGGAGCTGTTTTTT. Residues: CASSLDRASTGELFF.

The CDR3, as DNA: TGTGCCAGTAGTAAAACAGGGACTAATGAAAAACTGTTTTTT. Its translation: CASSKTGTNEKLFF. V gene TRBV19 combines with J gene TRBJ1-4; possibly TRBD1 for D (6 bases). Germline V gene sequence: CDR1 LNHDA, CDR2 SQIVND (reference sequence). The CDR3 runs to 14 residues. Trimming took off 4 bases at V and 2 bases at J, with 8 bases between the two ends.

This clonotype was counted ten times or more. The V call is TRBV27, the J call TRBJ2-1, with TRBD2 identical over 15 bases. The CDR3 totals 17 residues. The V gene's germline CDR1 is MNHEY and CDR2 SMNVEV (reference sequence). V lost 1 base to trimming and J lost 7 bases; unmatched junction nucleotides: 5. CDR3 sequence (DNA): TGTGCCAGCAGTTTATTGGCCGGGACTAGCGGGAGGAATGAGCAGTTCTTC. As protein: CASSLLAGTSGRNEQFF.

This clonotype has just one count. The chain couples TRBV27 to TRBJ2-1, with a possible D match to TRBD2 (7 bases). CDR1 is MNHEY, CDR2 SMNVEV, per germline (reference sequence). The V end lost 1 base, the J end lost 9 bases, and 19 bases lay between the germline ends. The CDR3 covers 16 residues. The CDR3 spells CASSLFSGGGGGEQFF. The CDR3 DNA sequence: TGTGCCAGCAGTTTATTCTCCGGCGGGGGCGGAGGTGAGCAGTTCTTC.

DNA for the CDR3: TGTGCCAGCAGTTTCCCCCAGGGGGCCTCGTCAGATACGCAGTATTTT. This codes for CASSFPQGASSDTQYF. The chain links TRBV12-3 or TRBV12-4 to TRBJ2-3; 8 bases are a match to TRBD1. This CDR3 comprises 16 residues. V was clipped by 3 bases and J by 4 bases; unmatched bases: 9.